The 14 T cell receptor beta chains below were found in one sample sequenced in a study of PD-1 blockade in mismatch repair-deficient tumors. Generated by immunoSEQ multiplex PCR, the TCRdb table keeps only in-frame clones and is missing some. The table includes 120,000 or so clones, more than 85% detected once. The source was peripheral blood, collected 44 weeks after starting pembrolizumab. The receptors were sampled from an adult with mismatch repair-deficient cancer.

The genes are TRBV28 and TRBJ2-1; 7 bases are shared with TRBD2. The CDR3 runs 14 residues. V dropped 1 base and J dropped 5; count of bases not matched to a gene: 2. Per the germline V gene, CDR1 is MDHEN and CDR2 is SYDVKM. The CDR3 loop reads CASSLLTSHNEQFF. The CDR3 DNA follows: TGTGCCAGCAGTTTATTGACTAGCCACAATGAGCAGTTCTTC.

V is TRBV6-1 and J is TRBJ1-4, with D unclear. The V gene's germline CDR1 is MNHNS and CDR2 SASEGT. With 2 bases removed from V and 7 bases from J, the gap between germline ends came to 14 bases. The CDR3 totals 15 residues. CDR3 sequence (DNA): TGTGCCAGCAGTGAACAAGGCAGGTACCTTGAAAAACTGTTTTTT. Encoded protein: CASSEQGRYLEKLFF.

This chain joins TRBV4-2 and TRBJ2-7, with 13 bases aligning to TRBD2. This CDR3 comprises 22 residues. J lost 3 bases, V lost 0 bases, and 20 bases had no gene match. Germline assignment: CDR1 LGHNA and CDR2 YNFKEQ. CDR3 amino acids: CASSQDEVWTSGSGGYNYEQYF. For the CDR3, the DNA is TGTGCCAGCAGCCAAGATGAGGTCTGGACTAGCGGGAGCGGGGGTTACAACTACGAGCAGTACTTC.

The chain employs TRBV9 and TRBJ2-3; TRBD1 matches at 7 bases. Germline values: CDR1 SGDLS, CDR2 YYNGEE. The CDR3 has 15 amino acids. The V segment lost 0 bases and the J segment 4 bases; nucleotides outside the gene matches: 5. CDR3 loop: CASSVVEGAADTQYF. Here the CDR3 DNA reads TGTGCCAGCAGCGTAGTCGAGGGGGCGGCAGATACGCAGTATTTT.

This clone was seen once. The CDR3 protein is CASRRSYNEQYF. The CDR3 DNA follows: TGTGCCAGCAGACGTAGTTACAACGAGCAGTACTTC. The chain has TRBV28 and TRBJ2-7, with D hard to call. The CDR3 extends over 12 amino acids. The ends were cut back, 6 bases at V and 5 bases at J, with 11 bases in the middle. CDR1 and CDR2 (germline): MDHEN, SYDVKM.

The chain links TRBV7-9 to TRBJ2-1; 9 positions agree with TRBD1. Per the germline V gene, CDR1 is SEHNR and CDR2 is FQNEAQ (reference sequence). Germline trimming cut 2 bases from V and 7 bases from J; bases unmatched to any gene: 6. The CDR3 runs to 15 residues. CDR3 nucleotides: TGTGCCAGCAGCTTAACAGGGGGCTCCGTAAATGAGCAGTTCTTC. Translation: CASSLTGGSVNEQFF.

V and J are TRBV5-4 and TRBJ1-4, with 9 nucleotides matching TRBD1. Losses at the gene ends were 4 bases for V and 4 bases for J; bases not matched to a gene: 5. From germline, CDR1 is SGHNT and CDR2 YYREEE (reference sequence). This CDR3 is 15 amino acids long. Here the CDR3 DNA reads TGTGCCAGCAGCGGGGGGACAGGGCATAATGAAAAACTGTTTTTT. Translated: CASSGGTGHNEKLFF.

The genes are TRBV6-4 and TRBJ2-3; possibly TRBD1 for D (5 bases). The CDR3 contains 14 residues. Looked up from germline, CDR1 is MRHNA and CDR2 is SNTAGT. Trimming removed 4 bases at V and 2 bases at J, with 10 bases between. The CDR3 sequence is CASSVDTSTDTQYF. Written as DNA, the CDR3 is TGTGCCAGCAGTGTGGACACGTCCACAGATACGCAGTATTTT.

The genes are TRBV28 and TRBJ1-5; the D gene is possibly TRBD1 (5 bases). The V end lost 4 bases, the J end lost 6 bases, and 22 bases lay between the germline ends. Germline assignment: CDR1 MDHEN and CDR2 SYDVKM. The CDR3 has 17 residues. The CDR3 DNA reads TGTGCCAGCAGTTCACCGGGGGGGGTAGTAATTTTTCAGCCCCAGCATTTT. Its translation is CASSSPGGVVIFQPQHF.

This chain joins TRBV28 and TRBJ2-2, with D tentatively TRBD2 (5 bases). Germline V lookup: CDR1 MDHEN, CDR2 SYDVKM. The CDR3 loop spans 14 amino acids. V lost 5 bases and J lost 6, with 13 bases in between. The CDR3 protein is CASSLPGRPGELFF. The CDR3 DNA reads TGTGCCAGCAGTCTCCCGGGGAGACCCGGGGAGCTGTTTTTT. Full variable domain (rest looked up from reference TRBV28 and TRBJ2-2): DVKVTQSSRYLVKRTGEKVFLECVQDMDHENMFWYRQDPGLGLRLIYFSYDVKMKEKGDIPEGYSVSREKKERFSLILESASTNQTSMYLCASSLPGRPGELFFGEGSRLTVL.

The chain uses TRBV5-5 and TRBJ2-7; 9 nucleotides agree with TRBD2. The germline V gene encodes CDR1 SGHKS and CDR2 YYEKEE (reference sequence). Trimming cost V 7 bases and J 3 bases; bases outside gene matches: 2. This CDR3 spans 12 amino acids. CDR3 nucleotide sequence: TGTGCCAGCCAGACTAGCGGCTACGAGCAGTACTTC. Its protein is CASQTSGYEQYF.

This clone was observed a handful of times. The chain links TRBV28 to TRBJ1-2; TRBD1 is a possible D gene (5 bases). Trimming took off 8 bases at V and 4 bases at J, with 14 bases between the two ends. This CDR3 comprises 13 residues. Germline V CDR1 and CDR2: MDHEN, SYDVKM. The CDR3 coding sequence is TGTGCCAGCGGTGTGGTGGGGGTCTATGGCTACACCTTC. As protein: CASGVVGVYGYTF.

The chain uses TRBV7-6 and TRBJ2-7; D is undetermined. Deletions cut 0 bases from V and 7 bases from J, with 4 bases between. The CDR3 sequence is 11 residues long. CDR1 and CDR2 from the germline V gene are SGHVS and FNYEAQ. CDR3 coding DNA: TGTGCCAGCAGCTTAGCTCTGGAGCAGTACTTC. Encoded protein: CASSLALEQYF. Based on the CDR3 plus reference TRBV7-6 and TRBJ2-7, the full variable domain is GAGVSQSPRYKVTKRGQDVALRCDPISGHVSLYWYRQALGQGPEFLTYFNYEAQQDKSGLPNDRFSAERPEGSISTLTIQRTEQRDSAMYRCASSLALEQYFGPGTRLTVT.

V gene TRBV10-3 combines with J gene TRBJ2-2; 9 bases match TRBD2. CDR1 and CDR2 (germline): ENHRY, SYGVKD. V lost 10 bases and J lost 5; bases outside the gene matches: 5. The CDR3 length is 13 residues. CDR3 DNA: TGTGCCACCCAGCGGGAGGCAACCGGGGAGCTGTTTTTT. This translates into CATQREATGELFF.